This TCR beta chain was retrieved from a study of T cell repertoires in cytomegalovirus infection. Study information: Indicated by public TCR beta signatures were CMV infection and matching HLA type.

Notes on this clonotype: Its antigen is still unknown.

Study observations and caveats: HLA-C-restricted CMV clonotypes gave the most frequent clonotype in two of eight donors. CMV carriers with the relevant HLA were identified by cumulative public TCR beta family frequency.

Trimming cost V 7 bases and J 6 bases; bases outside gene matches: 6. This CDR3 region has 13 residues. CDR1 is MNHEY and CDR2 is SVGEGT in the germline V gene. TCRdb redid the calling of the reads with MiXCR, one entry per CDR3 protein. The data show some 600,000 distinct CDR3 sequences, approximately 24% seen once. Sequencing was carried out using CD8+ T cells from PBMCs. J is TRBJ2-7 and V is TRBV6-2 or TRBV6-3, with 10 bases lining up with TRBD2. The sequence derives from a human donor in good health (CMV status not recorded). Some clones in this sample may be carry-over from other donors' samples. The CDR3 bases are TGTGCCAGCACCAGCGGGGGGGCCGTCGAGCAGTACGTC. This sequence encodes CASTSGGAVEQYV.